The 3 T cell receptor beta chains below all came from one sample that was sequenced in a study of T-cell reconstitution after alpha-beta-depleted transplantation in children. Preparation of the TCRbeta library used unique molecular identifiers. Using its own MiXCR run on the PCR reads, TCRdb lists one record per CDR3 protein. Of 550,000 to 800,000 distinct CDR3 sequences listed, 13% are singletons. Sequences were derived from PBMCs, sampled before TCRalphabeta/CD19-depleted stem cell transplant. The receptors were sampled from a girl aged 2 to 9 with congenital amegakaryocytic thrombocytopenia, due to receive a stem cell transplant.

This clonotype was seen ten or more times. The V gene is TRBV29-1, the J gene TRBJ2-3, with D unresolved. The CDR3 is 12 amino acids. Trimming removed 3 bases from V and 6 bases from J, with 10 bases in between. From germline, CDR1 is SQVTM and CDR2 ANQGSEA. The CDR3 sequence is CSVEASEDTQYF. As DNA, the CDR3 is TGCAGCGTTGAGGCCTCAGAGGATACGCAGTATTTT.

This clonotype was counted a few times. For the CDR3, the DNA is TGTGCCAGCAGCTCCGGGTGGGGGGCGCGTCAGCCCCAGCATTTT. It is translated as CASSSGWGARQPQHF. The rearrangement links TRBV7-8 to TRBJ1-5, with D perhaps TRBD1 (6 bases). V dropped 4 bases and J dropped 6 bases, with 16 bases sitting between them. CDR3 size: 15 residues. Germline V lookup: CDR1 SGHVS, CDR2 FQNEAQ.

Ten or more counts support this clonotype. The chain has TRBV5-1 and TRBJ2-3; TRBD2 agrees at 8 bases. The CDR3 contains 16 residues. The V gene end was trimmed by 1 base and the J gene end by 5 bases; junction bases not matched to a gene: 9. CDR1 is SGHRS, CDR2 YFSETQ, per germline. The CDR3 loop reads CASSLREGLFVDTQYF. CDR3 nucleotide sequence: TGCGCCAGCAGCTTGCGGGAGGGCCTTTTCGTAGATACGCAGTATTTT. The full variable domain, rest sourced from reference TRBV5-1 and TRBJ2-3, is KAGVTQTPRYLIKTRGQQVTLSCSPISGHRSVSWYQQTPGQGLQFLFEYFSETQRNKGNFPGRFSGRQFSNSRSEMNVSTLELGDSALYLCASSLREGLFVDTQYFGPGTRLTVL.